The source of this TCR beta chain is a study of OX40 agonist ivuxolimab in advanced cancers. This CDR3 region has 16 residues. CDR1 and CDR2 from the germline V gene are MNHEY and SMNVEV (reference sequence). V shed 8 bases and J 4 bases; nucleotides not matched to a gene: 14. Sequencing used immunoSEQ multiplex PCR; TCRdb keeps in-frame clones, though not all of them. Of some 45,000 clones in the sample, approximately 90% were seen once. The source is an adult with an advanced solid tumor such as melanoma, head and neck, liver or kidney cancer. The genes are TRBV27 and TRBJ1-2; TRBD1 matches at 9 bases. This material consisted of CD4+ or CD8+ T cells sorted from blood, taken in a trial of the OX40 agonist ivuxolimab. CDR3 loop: CASRTYKDRGGYGYTF. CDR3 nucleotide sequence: TGTGCCAGCCGGACGTACAAGGACAGGGGTGGCTATGGCTACACCTTC.